The clone carrying this T cell receptor beta chain was counted ten times or more. These data come from a study of blood T cells in healthy people across ages. Primed by a sample-barcoded 5' primer and a J-beta primer mix, a second PCR proceeded for about 6 to 11 cycles. Carrying 12 random nucleotides, a template-switch adaptor labeled each individual cDNA molecule. TCRdb re-called the 5' RACE reads through MiXCR, storing one row per CDR3 protein. There are approximately 810,000 distinct CDR3 sequences in the sample; around 28% occur only once, and 15% to 20% lies in the top ten. The germline gives CDR1 MGHDK, CDR2 SYGVNS. The ends were cut back, 5 bases at V and 5 bases at J, with 19 bases in the middle. The CDR3 is made up of 15 amino acids.

This chain links TRBV25-1 with TRBJ2-7; tentatively, D is TRBD1 (5 bases). Sequencing was performed on blood. The clonotype comes from a woman at least 80 years old in good health. The CDR3 DNA is TGTGCCAGCAGTCCATCATCGGGTGGGGCGGACGAGCAGTACTTC. Its translation is CASSPSSGGADEQYF.